The clone carrying this T cell receptor (beta chain) was counted once. Time point reported: baseline, week 1 (first vaccination visit). Treatment of the sample: pre-vaccination baseline after standard-of-care therapy. New WHO grade 3 or 4 IDH1-mutant, ATRX-lost astrocytomas were present in all donors. The data derive from a study of a mutant IDH1 vaccine in newly diagnosed glioma. The CDR3 length is 14 residues. With V trimmed by 11 bases and J by 3 bases, 9 bases remained unmatched. From germline, CDR1 is MNHNS and CDR2 SASEGT. Generated by immunoSEQ multiplex PCR, the TCRdb table keeps only in-frame clones and is missing some. The repertoire holds roughly 99,000 clones, with roughly 89% as singletons.

This material consisted of PBMCs, taken from a glioma patient treated with radiotherapy, temozolomide or both. The receptor comes from a woman aged 50 to 60 with glioma. This sequence joins TRBV6-1 and TRBJ2-3; 9 positions agree with TRBD1. CDR3 bases: TGTGCCGCTCAAGGGACAGGGATAACAGATACGCAGTATTTT. Amino acid sequence: CAAQGTGITDTQYF.